This TCR beta chain originates from a study of vaccination effects on CD4 cells after COVID-19 (dated by TCRdb to the early 2020s). Notes on the research overall: Three convalescent patients were sampled early (day +14) and late (day +241, +227, +161 respectively) after vaccination. Altogether, some ten COVID-19 convalescent patients and several SARS-CoV-2-naive healthy vaccine recipients made up the full study. The Oncomine TCR Beta short-read assay on an Illumina iSeq 100 was used to sequence cultures from other donors in the study. SARS-CoV-2 spike-specific CD4+ TCR repertoires were compared before and after mRNA vaccination in COVID-19 convalescent patients and in infection-naive vaccine recipients. Across the study, the median time from the second dose to post-vaccine sampling was 72 days (range 14 to 241).

Library construction relied on the immunoSEQ multiplex PCR assay. TCR beta CDR3 sequencing was performed on DNA from the cultured, isolated CD4+ T cells. On the authors' methods: Non-productive TCR sequences were removed, reads were trimmed to the CDR3 region, and CDR3s of at least 7 amino acids were retained. The MANAFEST web app was used to identify antigen-specific clonotypes by comparing expansion in peptide wells with expansion in reference cultures. For clones to be considered positive, expansion at FDR<0.05 versus reference and all other wells, an odds ratio above 5, and a frequency above 0.1% in two replicate wells were required. A clonotype was defined as cross-reactive if the clonotype was significantly expanded both in SARS-CoV-2 spike wells and in at least one common cold coronavirus spike condition. Using the stringdist R package, CDR3 similarity was measured by Levenshtein distance, and unrooted trees were constructed with ape in R 3.6.1. TCRdb provides this immuneACCESS table in a form limited to in-frame rearrangements. Some clones are lacking; in checked studies, under half of them reflect an unresolved V gene, and why the rest are absent is not known. V and J calls plus clone size are reproduced from that table; the DNA served to infer D and trimming. Across this sample there are about 14,000 clones, with roughly 75% seen only once. The ten largest clones represent less than 20% of the sample.

Points on this clone: This clone's antigen is unknown. There are no base qualities to consult, and no much larger clone falls within one base.

In the ViraFEST assay, PBMC were stimulated with viral peptide pools, and antigen-specific CD4+ T cell clonotypes were then identified by expansion using TCR sequencing. After roughly 11 days of culture, CD4+ T cells were isolated with the EasySep CD4+ T cell isolation kit. PCR-confirmed SARS-CoV-2 infection had occurred in convalescent patients between March and December 2020, before the Alpha, Beta and Delta variants emerged in the United States. Each participant got two doses of an mRNA SARS-CoV-2 vaccine, either BNT162b2 or mRNA-1273. Each well held more than 1.5 million PBMC cultured in IMDM containing approximately 5% human AB serum, 9.5 to 10 IU/ml IL-2 and gentamicin, along with about 9.3 ug/ml peptides. On days 3 and 7, half of the culture medium was replaced with fresh IL-2-containing medium. Unless noted otherwise, every peptide stimulation condition was cultured in triplicate wells. PBMC were separated from whole blood using Ficoll-Paque Plus gradient centrifugation and were then either cryopreserved at -140C or used fresh. The overlapping peptide pools covered the spike proteins of SARS-CoV-2 as well as those of the common cold coronaviruses HCoV-NL63, HCoV-OC43 and HCoV-229E. Genomic DNA was extracted from cultured CD4+ T cells with the QIAamp micro DNA kit.

Results and caveats for the whole study, not just this receptor: In convalescent patients, the post-vaccine spike-reactive repertoire was composed mainly of new vaccine-induced clones that were largely distinct from infection-induced clones. Marked clonal contraction was observed in both infection-induced and vaccine-induced clones at late post-vaccination timepoints, consistent with waning T cell responses. Only a small number of convalescent patients were included, and no early post-infection timepoints were available, which limited the study.

Trimming accounts for 4 bases at V and 1 base at J, while the number of junction bases matched to no gene is 4. Including cysteine and phenylalanine, the CDR3 has 15 amino acids. Solely the CDR3 DNA is kept, with 45 bases framed from the first base. CDR1 and CDR2, per the germline V gene (reference sequence), are SGHNT and YYREEE. The material was CD4+ T cells from PBMCs cultured with SARS-CoV-2 spike peptides, obtained after COVID-19 vaccination. The cell subset or site tag for this specimen amounts to: SARS-CoV-2 spike overlapping peptide pool stimulation. The receptor was derived from a human donor who had a prior SARS-CoV-2 infection. The chain uses TRBV5-4 and TRBJ2-7, and 11 junctional nucleotides match TRBD2. The CDR3 protein sequence reads: CASSPGLAGSYEQYF. The sequenced DNA: TGTGCCAGCAGCCCCGGACTAGCGGGTTCCTACGAGCAGTACTTC.